This TCR beta chain appears in the sequencing data of a study of blood T cell repertoires in COVID-19. Study information: PBMCs, B-cell-depleted T cells, or T cells provided the cDNA or gDNA that made up the material.

This clone was counted between two and nine times. Germline V gene sequence: CDR1 KGHSH, CDR2 LQKENI. This CDR3 is 14 amino acids long. V dropped 2 bases and J dropped 5 bases, with 10 bases sitting between them. As processed by the authors: It was from reference gene primer amplification that nucleated cell counts were estimated. Measured with immunoSEQ multiplex PCR; TCRdb has only the in-frame clones, and not every one. Clone size and the V and J calls come from that table; the DNA yielded D and trimming. This repertoire shows around 130,000 clones, more than 80% found once; its top ten account for 1.6%.

The clonotype originates from a woman aged 18-35 years who had been exposed to COVID-19. The V and J genes are TRBV18 and TRBJ1-5; D is unresolved. Sample: PBMCs or T cells enriched from blood (not recorded which). The CDR3 loop is CASSPNAGDQPQHF. Here the CDR3 DNA reads TGTGCCAGCTCACCAAACGCCGGAGATCAGCCCCAGCATTTT.